Reported below is one T cell receptor (beta chain). As yet, its antigen is unknown. One end of the junction does not line up with germline, which may come from a read error. Individual cDNA molecules were tagged with unique molecular identifiers, the study reported. TCRdb independently ran MiXCR on the 5' RACE reads; one entry per CDR3 protein. Of 100,000 to 150,000 distinct CDR3 sequences detected, 15% appear once; the ten largest clones hold about a fifth. This sample is part of a study of early T cells in non-severe SARS-CoV-2 infection. Study context: Unsorted whole blood bulk RNA was sequenced, with unpaired chains. General observations from the study: Lookups in VDJdb leaned toward anti-spike CD8 responses and missed private and CD4 specificities.

This clonotype originated in an adult who was a healthcare worker with PCR-confirmed SARS-CoV-2 infection or an uninfected control (not recorded which). Sequencing was done on a sample of whole blood.

CDR3 coding DNA: TGTGCCAGCAGTGAAGTCGAAGGGGGCTCCAACGAGCAGTACTTC. Amino acid sequence: CASSEVEGGSNEQYF. The rearrangement links TRBV2 to TRBJ2-7; 7 bases are a match to TRBD1. This CDR3 region has 15 residues. CDR1 is SNHLY, CDR2 FYNNEI, per germline.